Detailed here is one T cell receptor (beta chain). Its antigen is not known. The germline V and J ends were trimmed by 3 bases and 6 bases, with 19 bases remaining between them. From germline, CDR1 is SGHRS and CDR2 YFSETQ. The CDR3 is 16 residues long. This record comes from a study of cytomegalovirus exposure and HLA in healthy donors. A multiplex PCR was run with 60 Vbeta primers and 13 Jbeta primers. Measured with immunoSEQ multiplex PCR; TCRdb has only the in-frame clones, and not every one. The sample lists 150,000 to 200,000 clones, around 76% occurring once. Study observations and caveats: V segments that were indistinguishable, TRBV6-2 and TRBV6-3 among them, were omitted from analysis. It was shown in a later analysis that HLA-associated TCR beta chains were more clonally expanded than other, equally common chains.

The genes are TRBV5-1 and TRBJ2-1; D possibly corresponds to TRBD2 (6 bases). This TCR came from a man aged 35-49 years in good health and CMV-seronegative. The sample comprised PBMCs. The chain's CDR3 is CASSSSGTGEINEQFF. Here the CDR3 DNA reads TGCGCCAGCAGCTCCTCCGGGACGGGAGAAATCAATGAGCAGTTCTTC.